This T cell receptor (beta chain) was profiled in a study of blood T cell repertoires in COVID-19 (dated by TCRdb to the early 2020s). Regarding the complete study: Samples from collaborators originated in the United States, Italy and Spain and spanned both the acute and convalescent phases of COVID-19. The material from the prospective study consisted of cDNA or gDNA derived from T cells, B-cell-depleted T cells, or PBMCs. The dataset comprised deeply sampled blood TCRbeta repertoires from subjects exposed to, actively infected with, or recovered from COVID-19. The repertoires were released in a freely available public database intended as a resource for research on the immune response to SARS-CoV-2. Samples were obtained from the ongoing ImmuneRACE study (first 160 participants) and from 1,254 subjects provided by 6 global collaborators. Nearly every sample came with metadata listing a de-identified subject ID, COVID-19 status, age in years and sex. Where HLA class I and class II types were available, the types were taken from metadata supplied by the sample provider, not from assay-based typing.

The collaborating institutions used their own protocols to collect whole blood in K2EDTA tubes. Collaborator samples were shipped for TCRbeta analysis as frozen whole blood, isolated PBMCs, or DNA extracted from either sample type. At the junction V is shortened by 5 bases and J by 2 bases, with 22 bases in between. CDR1 is given as SGHDT and CDR2 as YYEEEE, both from the germline V gene. The CDR3 has 17 amino acids, counting the end cysteine and phenylalanine. The retained sequence is limited to the CDR3, 51 bases, with the frame set at the first base. General study outcomes and caveats: Clinical and demographic metadata were provided uncurated, with the amount varying by source and participant.

A note on this clone: The target of this receptor is not known. Base qualities are missing; no much larger clone stands one base away.

TCRbeta CDR3 regions were amplified from genomic DNA using the immunoSEQ Assay, a bias-controlled multiplex PCR. In the authors' own workflow: Nucleated cell counts per sample were estimated from amplification of reference gene primers within the assay. Sequence reads were collapsed and filtered to measure the absolute abundance of every unique TCRbeta CDR3 rearrangement. For each sample, productive Simpson clonality was calculated by taking the square root of Simpson's diversity index across productive rearrangements. As stored in TCRdb, this immuneACCESS dataset retains in-frame rearrangements with V and J assigned. A fraction of the clones does not appear; measured against another copy, unresolved V genes explain less than half of the discrepancy, and the remainder lacks a known reason. That table supplies the V and J calls and clone size; D and trimming were determined from the DNA. The sample table holds approximately 240,000 clones, of which about four fifths were seen once. 2% to 2.5% of the sample is held by the ten biggest clonotypes.

Recombination linked TRBV5-6 to TRBJ1-2; TRBD1 is a possible D gene, resting on 5 matching bases. Sequenced input: peripheral blood. The receptor was isolated from a woman aged 60-75 years with acute or convalescent COVID-19. Here the CDR3 is given as CASSRTHPRQPNYGYTF. In nucleotide form, the sequence is TGTGCCAGCAGTAGAACCCACCCTCGACAGCCGAACTATGGCTACACCTTC. Beyond the CDR3, the reference TRBV5-6 and TRBJ1-2 genes provide the residues; the full variable domain reads: DAGVTQSPTHLIKTRGQQVTLRCSPKSGHDTVSWYQQALGQGPQFIFQYYEEEERQRGNFPDRFSGHQFPNYSSELNVNALLLGDSALYLCASSRTHPRQPNYGYTFGSGTRLTVV.